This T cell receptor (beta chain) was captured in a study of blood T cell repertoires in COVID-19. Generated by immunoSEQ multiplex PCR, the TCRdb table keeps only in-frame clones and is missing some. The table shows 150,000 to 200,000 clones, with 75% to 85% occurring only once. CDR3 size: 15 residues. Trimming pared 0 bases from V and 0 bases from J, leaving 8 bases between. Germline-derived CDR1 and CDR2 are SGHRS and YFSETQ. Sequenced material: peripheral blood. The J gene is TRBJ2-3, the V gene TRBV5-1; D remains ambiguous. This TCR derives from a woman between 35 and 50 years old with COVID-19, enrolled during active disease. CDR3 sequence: CASSLEKTSTDTQYF. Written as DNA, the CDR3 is TGCGCCAGCAGCTTGGAAAAGACTAGCACAGATACGCAGTATTTT.